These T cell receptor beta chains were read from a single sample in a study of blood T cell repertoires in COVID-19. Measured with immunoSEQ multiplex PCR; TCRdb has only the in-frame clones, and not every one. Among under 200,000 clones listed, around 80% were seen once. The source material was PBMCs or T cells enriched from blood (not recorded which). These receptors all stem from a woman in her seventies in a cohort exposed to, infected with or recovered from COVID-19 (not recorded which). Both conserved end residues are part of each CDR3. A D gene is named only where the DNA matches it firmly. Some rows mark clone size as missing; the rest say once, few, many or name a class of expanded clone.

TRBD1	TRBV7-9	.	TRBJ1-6	CASSLAIGDRAESPLHF	TGTGCCAGCAGCTTAGCGATTGGGGACAGGGCGGAATCACCCCTCCACTTT
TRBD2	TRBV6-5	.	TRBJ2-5	CASTPGRAGETQYF	TGTGCCAGCACCCCCGGGAGGGCCGGAGAGACCCAGTACTTC
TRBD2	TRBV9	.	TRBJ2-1	CASSTSLAASSYNEQFF	TGTGCCAGCAGCACCTCACTAGCGGCGAGCTCCTACAATGAGCAGTTCTTC
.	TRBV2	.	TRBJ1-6	CASSPPRQVGSPLHF	TGTGCCAGCAGTCCCCCTCGACAGGTGGGATCACCCCTCCACTTT
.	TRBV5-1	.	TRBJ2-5	CASSWQGQETQYF	TGCGCCAGCAGCTGGCAGGGGCAAGAGACCCAGTACTTC
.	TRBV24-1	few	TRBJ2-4	CATSEGLTGKSKNIQYF	TGTGCCACCAGTGAAGGGCTAACAGGGAAGTCCAAAAACATTCAGTACTTC
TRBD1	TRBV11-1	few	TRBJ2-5	CASSLGWTGGEETQYF	TGTGCCAGCAGCTTAGGGTGGACAGGGGGTGAAGAGACCCAGTACTTC
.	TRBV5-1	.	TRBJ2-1	CASSSYPLGQNSYNEQFF	TGCGCCAGCAGCTCCTACCCTTTGGGGCAAAACTCCTACAATGAGCAGTTCTTC
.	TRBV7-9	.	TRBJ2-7	CASSLGQYDDYEQYF	TGTGCCAGCAGCCTCGGACAGTATGATGACTACGAGCAGTACTTC
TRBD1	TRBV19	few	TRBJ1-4	CASRDRGVSRLFF	TGTGCCAGTAGGGACAGGGGCGTTTCGCGACTGTTTTTT
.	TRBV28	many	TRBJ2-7	CASSLGGTSYEQYF	TGTGCCAGCAGTTTAGGGGGCACCTCCTACGAGCAGTACTTC
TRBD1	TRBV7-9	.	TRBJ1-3	CASSRRQGTGPGNTIYF	TGTGCCAGCAGTAGACGACAGGGTACAGGTCCTGGAAACACCATATATTTT
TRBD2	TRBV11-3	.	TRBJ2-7	CASSLRSGSSGEQYF	TGTGCCAGCAGCTTACGAAGCGGGAGTTCGGGCGAGCAGTACTTC
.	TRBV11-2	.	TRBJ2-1	CASSLAQYNEQFF	TGTGCCAGCAGCTTAGCGCAGTACAATGAGCAGTTCTTC
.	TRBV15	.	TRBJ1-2	CATSRDPTDYGYTF	TGTGCCACCAGCAGAGATCCGACAGACTATGGCTACACCTTC
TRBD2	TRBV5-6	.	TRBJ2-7	CASTVWGGYEQYF	TGTGCCAGCACCGTTTGGGGGGGCTACGAGCAGTACTTC
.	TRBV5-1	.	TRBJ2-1	CASSRGQSFYNEQFF	TGCGCCAGCAGCCGAGGACAGAGTTTTTACAATGAGCAGTTCTTC
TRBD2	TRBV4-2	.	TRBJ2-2	CASSQDQTSPGELFF	TGTGCCAGCAGCCAAGATCAGACTAGCCCCGGGGAGCTGTTTTTT
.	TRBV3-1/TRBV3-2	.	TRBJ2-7	CASSQAPVYEQYF	TGTGCCAGCAGCCAAGCACCAGTCTACGAGCAGTACTTC
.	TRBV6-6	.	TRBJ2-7	CASSGGSYEQYF	TGTGCCAGCTCCGGGGGCTCCTACGAGCAGTACTTC
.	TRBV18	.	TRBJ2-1	CASSLRPVGGLDEQFF	TGTGCCAGCTCACTTAGGCCAGTCGGGGGTCTTGATGAGCAGTTCTTC
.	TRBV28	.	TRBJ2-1	CASSFIGNEQFF	TGTGCCAGCAGTTTCATCGGGAATGAGCAGTTCTTC
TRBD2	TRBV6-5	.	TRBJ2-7	CASSYSYLADSYEQYF	TGTGCCAGCAGTTACTCGTATCTAGCGGATTCCTACGAGCAGTACTTC